The 30 T cell receptor beta chains below come from one sample, sequenced in a study of blood T cell repertoires in COVID-19. The method was immunoSEQ multiplex PCR; TCRdb's version includes in-frame clones alone and lacks a portion of them. The sample records around 60,000 clones, around 73% being singletons. Sequencing was carried out using peripheral blood. The receptors here all came from an elderly man with active or convalescent COVID-19.

The V gene is TRBV7-2, the J gene TRBJ1-4; the D gene is possibly TRBD1 (5 bases). V shed 1 base and J shed 8 bases, with 11 bases lying between them. Germline V CDR1 and CDR2: SGHTA, FQGNSA. The CDR3 sequence is 14 residues long. CDR3 in DNA: TGTGCCAGCAGCTTAGGTGGGGGAGGAGAAAAACTGTTTTTT. It is translated as CASSLGGGGEKLFF.

The table lists this clone with a count of one. V gene TRBV7-8 combines with J gene TRBJ2-3, with D perhaps TRBD1 (6 bases). The CDR3 runs 17 residues. Germline values: CDR1 SGHVS, CDR2 FQNEAQ. V lost 3 bases, J lost 4 bases, and 20 bases lay in between. The CDR3 DNA is TGTGCCAGCAGCTTGCGGACAGCAGTCGAGAGGTCAGATACGCAGTATTTT. Translating it yields CASSLRTAVERSDTQYF.

The chain uses TRBV2 and TRBJ1-4, with D tentatively TRBD1 (5 bases). This CDR3 region has 15 residues. The germline V gene encodes CDR1 SNHLY and CDR2 FYNNEI. V gave up 3 bases and J gave up 4 bases, with 12 bases separating them. CDR3 residues: CASSDLGGGNEKLFF. As DNA, the CDR3 is TGTGCCAGCAGTGACCTCGGGGGGGGTAATGAAAAACTGTTTTTT.

This chain links TRBV6-5 with TRBJ1-1; a possible D gene is TRBD1 (5 bases). The CDR3 length is 15 residues. Germline V lookup: CDR1 MNHEY, CDR2 SVGAGI. Trimming pared 2 bases from V and 4 bases from J, leaving 14 bases between. This chain's CDR3 is CASSYEPRGGTEAFF. Here the CDR3 DNA reads TGTGCCAGCAGTTACGAACCCCGGGGGGGCACTGAAGCTTTCTTT.

This clone has just a few counts. The V and J genes are TRBV6-5 and TRBJ1-5; D might be TRBD1 (5 bases). CDR3 length: 14 amino acids. CDR1 is MNHEY, CDR2 SVGAGI, per germline. Trimming pared 7 bases from V and 3 bases from J, leaving 13 bases between. In DNA, the CDR3 is TGTGCCAGCAAAGGACACTTGGACAATCAGCCCCAGCATTTT. This translates into CASKGHLDNQPQHF.

The V gene is TRBV3-1 (or the pseudogene TRBV3-2), the J gene TRBJ1-2, with 9 bases lining up with TRBD1. The V gene end was trimmed by 7 bases and the J gene end by 4 bases; junction bases not matched to a gene: 7. The germline gives CDR1 LGHDT, CDR2 YNNKEL (reference sequence). The CDR3 consists of 14 residues. The CDR3 protein is CASTPGQGSYGYTF. The CDR3, as DNA: TGTGCCAGCACTCCCGGACAGGGGAGCTATGGCTACACCTTC.

The chain joins TRBV6-5 to TRBJ1-4; possibly TRBD1 for D (5 bases). The germline V and J ends were trimmed by 2 bases and 7 bases, with 14 bases remaining between them. Germline CDR1 MNHEY, CDR2 SVGAGI. The CDR3 sequence is 15 residues long. As DNA, the CDR3 is TGTGCCAGCAGTTACGGCGGGGCGCAGGCTGAAAAACTGTTTTTT. Its protein product is CASSYGGAQAEKLFF.

The chain carries TRBV2 and TRBJ2-7; 13 bases map to TRBD2. Germline V CDR1 and CDR2: SNHLY, FYNNEI. CDR3 length: 19 amino acids. The ends lost 6 bases at V and 1 base at J; junction bases unmatched: 15. The CDR3 reads CASRPTSGRALFGSYEQYF. Here the CDR3 DNA reads TGTGCCAGCAGACCCACTAGCGGGAGGGCCCTCTTCGGGTCCTACGAGCAGTACTTC.

V is TRBV10-2 and J is TRBJ2-5, with a tentative D call TRBD1 (6 bases). V was trimmed by 0 bases and J by 2 bases, leaving 13 bases between them. The CDR3 consists of 16 residues. The V gene's germline CDR1 is WSHSY and CDR2 SAAADI. Here the CDR3 reads CASSESGWGRQETQYF. The CDR3 nucleotides are TGCGCCAGCAGTGAGTCGGGGTGGGGGCGACAAGAGACCCAGTACTTC.

This rearrangement joins TRBV19 to TRBJ2-1; 8 positions match TRBD2. CDR1 and CDR2 (germline): LNHDA, SQIVND (reference sequence). After removal of 5 bases from V and 9 bases from J, the junction contained 12 bases not matched to a gene. The CDR3 is 15 amino acids. The CDR3 is CASSPLAGHKGEQFF. The CDR3 DNA is TGTGCCAGTAGTCCCCTAGCGGGCCATAAGGGTGAGCAGTTCTTC.

This clone was observed once. V and J are TRBV6-5 and TRBJ1-1; D not certain. CDR1 and CDR2 from the germline V gene are MNHEY and SVGAGI. CDR3 length: 14 residues. V lost 6 bases and J 5 bases, leaving 16 bases between the germline ends. The DNA for the CDR3 is TGTGCCAGCAGCTCCCCCGGGGAAGTTACTGAAGCTTTCTTT. Its protein product is CASSSPGEVTEAFF.

This clone was found once. The chain carries TRBV11-3 and TRBJ2-1; 8 bases align to TRBD2. Germline-derived CDR1 and CDR2 are SGHNT and YENEEA. The CDR3 totals 17 residues. The ends lost 0 bases at V and 6 bases at J; junction bases unmatched: 10. CDR3: CASSLDLGGGNPNEQFF. Here the CDR3 DNA reads TGTGCCAGCAGCTTAGATCTCGGCGGGGGGAATCCCAATGAGCAGTTCTTC.

The chain employs TRBV27 and TRBJ1-1; perhaps TRBD1 as D (6 bases). The V end was cut by 5 bases, the J end by 6 bases, with 16 bases between. This CDR3 is 14 amino acids long. CDR1 is MNHEY and CDR2 is SMNVEV in the germline V gene (reference sequence). The CDR3 protein is CASSSNWEGAEAFF. CDR3 in DNA: TGTGCCAGCAGTAGCAATTGGGAGGGGGCTGAAGCTTTCTTT.

This chain uses TRBV7-8 with TRBJ1-5; 7 bases align to TRBD1. The CDR3 loop spans 19 amino acids. With V trimmed by 4 bases and J by 0 bases, 15 bases remained unmatched. Per the germline V gene, CDR1 is SGHVS and CDR2 is FQNEAQ. The CDR3 DNA reads TGTGCCAGCAGCTCGAGGGGGACAGCTAGTTCCTTTAGCAATCAGCCCCAGCATTTT. It yields the protein CASSSRGTASSFSNQPQHF.

The chain links TRBV2 to TRBJ2-5; maybe TRBD2 (5 bases). There are 15 residues in the CDR3. Deletions cut 8 bases from V and 5 bases from J, with 21 bases between. Looked up from germline, CDR1 is SNHLY and CDR2 is FYNNEI. CDR3 sequence: CASGKEVGARETQYF. In DNA form, the CDR3 reads TGTGCCAGCGGCAAAGAGGTGGGAGCGAGGGAGACCCAGTACTTC.

This sequence joins TRBV19 and TRBJ2-2, with 7 bases matching TRBD1. V shed 7 bases, J shed 2 bases, and the junction held 4 bases outside the gene matches. The CDR3 has 14 residues. Germline V gene data show CDR1 as LNHDA and CDR2 as SQIVND (reference sequence). The CDR3 sequence: CASTKGANTGELFF. The CDR3 DNA is TGTGCCAGTACAAAGGGGGCCAACACCGGGGAGCTGTTTTTT.

The chain carries TRBV18 and TRBJ2-2, with 8 bases identical to TRBD2. The V gene end was trimmed by 0 bases and the J gene end by 8 bases; junction bases not matched to a gene: 5. Germline assignment: CDR1 KGHSH and CDR2 LQKENI. The CDR3 has 15 residues. CDR3 loop: CASSPPSTSVGELFF. The CDR3 DNA is TGTGCCAGCTCACCACCGTCGACTAGCGTAGGGGAGCTGTTTTTT. The full variable domain, with the rest looked up from reference TRBV18 and TRBJ2-2, is NAGVMQNPRHLVRRRGQEARLRCSPMKGHSHVYWYRQLPEEGLKFMVYLQKENIIDESGMPKERFSAEFPKEGPSILRIQQVVRGDSAAYFCASSPPSTSVGELFFGEGSRLTVL.

As concerns this clone: The junction departs from germline at one end; a sequencing error may be responsible. The sample carries other DNA sequences with the same CDR3. The chain combines TRBV6-5 with TRBJ2-5; possible D gene TRBD1, 6 bases. This CDR3 spans 14 amino acids. From germline, CDR1 is MNHEY and CDR2 SVGAGI. Here the CDR3 DNA reads TGTGCCAGCAGGAGGGGAGACAGGCAAGAGACTCAGTACTTC. The encoded protein is CASRRGDRQETQYF.

This chain connects TRBV24-1 to TRBJ2-1, with 10 bases matching TRBD1. The V gene end was trimmed by 5 bases and the J gene end by 7 bases; junction bases not matched to a gene: 10. This CDR3 has 16 residues. CDR1 and CDR2 (germline): KGHDR, SFDVKD. This chain's CDR3 is CATSGSGTGATNEQFF. In DNA form, the CDR3 reads TGTGCCACCAGTGGTTCCGGGACAGGGGCTACAAATGAGCAGTTCTTC.

The chain has TRBV19 and TRBJ2-2; D might be TRBD2 (6 bases). The CDR3 has 15 amino acids. Per the germline V gene, CDR1 is LNHDA and CDR2 is SQIVND (reference sequence). V gave up 7 bases and J gave up 3 bases, with 15 bases separating them. The CDR3 nucleotides read TGTGCCAGTAATCGATACTGGGAGGACACCGGGGAGCTGTTTTTT. This translates into CASNRYWEDTGELFF. The variable domain in full, with the rest retrieved from reference TRBV19 and TRBJ2-2, is DGGITQSPKYLFRKEGQNVTLSCEQNLNHDAMYWYRQDPGQGLRLIYYSQIVNDFQKGDIAEGYSVSREKKESFPLTVTSAQKNPTAFYLCASNRYWEDTGELFFGEGSRLTVL.

The chain has TRBV6-5 and TRBJ1-5; TRBD1 might be the D (5 bases). The CDR3 totals 16 residues. Deletions cut 0 bases from V and 0 bases from J, with 9 bases between. Germline values: CDR1 MNHEY, CDR2 SVGAGI. The CDR3 reads CASSYSQGTSNQPQHF. The CDR3 coding sequence is TGTGCCAGCAGTTACTCCCAGGGAACTAGCAATCAGCCCCAGCATTTT.

The chain combines TRBV5-1 with TRBJ2-7; TRBD1 is a possible D gene (5 bases). This CDR3 has 17 amino acids. With 0 bases removed from V and 0 bases from J, the gap between germline ends came to 16 bases. Germline lookup yields CDR1 SGHRS and CDR2 YFSETQ. CDR3 DNA: TGCGCCAGCAGCTTGGCGGTGTTACAGGTAAGCTCCTACGAGCAGTACTTC. Protein sequence: CASSLAVLQVSSYEQYF.

This chain joins TRBV13 and TRBJ2-5, with 7 bases identical to TRBD1. The CDR3 has 14 residues. Germline CDR1 and CDR2: PRHDT and FYEKMQ (reference sequence). The ends lost 5 bases at V and 3 bases at J; junction bases unmatched: 6. CDR3 residues: CASSRQTGEETQYF. The CDR3 nucleotides read TGTGCCAGCAGCCGACAAACAGGGGAAGAGACCCAGTACTTC. Variable domain in full (rest from reference TRBV13 and TRBJ2-5): AAGVIQSPRHLIKEKRETATLKCYPIPRHDTVYWYQQGPGQDPQFLISFYEKMQSDKGSIPDRFSAQQFSDYHSELNMSSLELGDSALYFCASSRQTGEETQYFGPGTRLLVL.

The chain recombines TRBV14 with TRBJ2-1; the D is unclear. Trimming cost V 4 bases and J 10 bases, with 17 bases left between them. The CDR3 totals 14 residues. Germline V CDR1 and CDR2: SGHDN, FVKESK. CDR3 nucleotide sequence: TGTGCCAGCAGCCTTATCTCTAATCATGAGGAGCAGTTCTTC. This codes for CASSLISNHEEQFF.

This clone came up once. The rearrangement uses TRBV7-2 and TRBJ2-1, with 8 bases aligning to TRBD2. The germline gives CDR1 SGHTA, CDR2 FQGNSA. Trimming took 1 base from V and 4 from J; bases not matched to a gene: 12. The CDR3 consists of 18 residues. CDR3 sequence: CASSLVSGWAGGYNEQFF. Written as DNA, the CDR3 is TGTGCCAGCAGCTTAGTATCGGGATGGGCGGGGGGATACAATGAGCAGTTCTTC.

The V call is TRBV7-2, the J call TRBJ2-1, with 12 bases aligning to TRBD2. The CDR3 contains 16 residues. V shed 7 bases, J shed 6 bases, and the junction held 10 bases outside the gene matches. Germline-derived CDR1 and CDR2 are SGHTA and FQGNSA. The CDR3 nucleotides read TGTGCCAGCAAGACTAGCGGGGGTAGAGGCGGCAATGAGCAGTTCTTC. It translates to CASKTSGGRGGNEQFF. The variable domain in full, with the rest retrieved from reference TRBV7-2 and TRBJ2-1, is GAGVSQSPSNKVTEKGKDVELRCDPISGHTALYWYRQSLGQGLEFLIYFQGNSAPDKSGLPSDRFSAERTGGSVSTLTIQRTQQEDSAVYLCASKTSGGRGGNEQFFGPGTRLTVL.

The V call is TRBV12-5, the J call TRBJ1-3; 9 positions agree with TRBD1. From germline, CDR1 is LGHNT and CDR2 FRNRAP. The trim removed 4 bases at V and 1 base at J, leaving 2 bases unmatched. CDR3 length: 15 residues. CDR3 loop: CASGWGTGSGNTIYF. CDR3 nucleotide sequence: TGTGCTAGTGGTTGGGGGACAGGGTCTGGAAACACCATATATTTT.

The chain recombines TRBV10-1 with TRBJ1-4, with D unclear. The CDR3 sequence is 13 residues long. CDR1 WNHNN and CDR2 SYGVQD come from the germline V gene (reference sequence). V was trimmed by 3 bases and J by 6 bases, leaving 8 bases between them. The CDR3 loop is CASSDRLHEKLFF. Here the CDR3 DNA reads TGCGCCAGCAGTGACAGGCTGCATGAAAAACTGTTTTTT.

This clone has a handful of counts. This sequence joins TRBV18 and TRBJ1-6; 7 nucleotides align to TRBD1. Losses at the gene ends were 1 base for V and 7 bases for J; bases not matched to a gene: 4. The CDR3 is made up of 15 amino acids. The V gene's germline CDR1 is KGHSH and CDR2 LQKENI. The CDR3 here is CASSPLGQTNSPLHF. The CDR3 DNA reads as TGTGCCAGCTCACCACTGGGACAGACGAATTCACCCCTCCACTTT.

V and J are TRBV27 and TRBJ2-7; 8 bases are shared with TRBD1. Trimming cost V 3 bases and J 6 bases; bases outside gene matches: 4. Looked up from germline, CDR1 is MNHEY and CDR2 is SMNVEV (reference sequence). This CDR3 contains 13 residues. CDR3 in DNA: TGTGCCAGCAGTTTCGGGACAGGAGGCGAGCAGTACTTC. Amino acids: CASSFGTGGEQYF.